The sequence of this T cell receptor (beta chain) was determined in a study of T cell clonotyping in hematopoietic cell transplantation. Findings and limits, study-wide: CD4 and CD8 repertoire contributions could not be separated without sorting.

This clone has more than one count but fewer than ten. What it binds is not known. Only in-frame clones appear in the TCRdb table, and some are missing; sequencing was by immunoSEQ multiplex PCR. The sample has under 1,400 clones; around 66% are singletons. Material: peripheral blood mononuclear cells, obtained 100 days after allogeneic stem cell transplant. This sequence originates from a female patient younger than 45 who had an allogeneic stem cell transplant, so T cells may come from the graft donor. Some clones in this sample may be carry-over from other donors' samples.

CDR3 nucleotides: TGTGCCAGTAGTGCCGGGAGAGAGGACGGCTACACCTTC. Protein sequence: CASSAGREDGYTF. The chain joins TRBV19 to TRBJ1-2; D unclear. The CDR3 is 13 amino acids. CDR1 and CDR2 from the germline V gene are LNHDA and SQIVND (reference sequence). V lost 5 bases and J lost 8, with 15 bases in between.